The entry below gives a single T cell receptor beta chain sequence along with its context. Its antigen is currently unknown. Sequencing used immunoSEQ multiplex PCR; TCRdb keeps in-frame clones, though not all of them. The sample holds over 750,000 clones, about 96% seen once. These data belong to a study of shared clonotypes between healthy human individuals. CD45RO negativity and positive selection for CCR7 defined naive CD8 cells, a population that excluded terminally differentiated effector memory CD45RA+ cells. General observations from the study: At large depth, rarefaction still showed sorted-subset sequencing to be incomplete. Investigators expected sequencing depth to affect clonotype sharing among donors.

From germline, CDR1 is LGHDT and CDR2 YNNKEL (reference sequence). V was pared by 4 bases and J by 10 bases, with 4 bases between. The CDR3 length is 9 residues. The chain combines TRBV3-1 (or the pseudogene TRBV3-2) with TRBJ1-2; D unresolved. This clonotype was sampled from a young man in good health. Sequencing was performed on naive CD8+ T cells sorted from blood. The CDR3 region has the DNA TGTGCCAGCAGCCCATCCTACACCTTC. It codes for CASSPSYTF.